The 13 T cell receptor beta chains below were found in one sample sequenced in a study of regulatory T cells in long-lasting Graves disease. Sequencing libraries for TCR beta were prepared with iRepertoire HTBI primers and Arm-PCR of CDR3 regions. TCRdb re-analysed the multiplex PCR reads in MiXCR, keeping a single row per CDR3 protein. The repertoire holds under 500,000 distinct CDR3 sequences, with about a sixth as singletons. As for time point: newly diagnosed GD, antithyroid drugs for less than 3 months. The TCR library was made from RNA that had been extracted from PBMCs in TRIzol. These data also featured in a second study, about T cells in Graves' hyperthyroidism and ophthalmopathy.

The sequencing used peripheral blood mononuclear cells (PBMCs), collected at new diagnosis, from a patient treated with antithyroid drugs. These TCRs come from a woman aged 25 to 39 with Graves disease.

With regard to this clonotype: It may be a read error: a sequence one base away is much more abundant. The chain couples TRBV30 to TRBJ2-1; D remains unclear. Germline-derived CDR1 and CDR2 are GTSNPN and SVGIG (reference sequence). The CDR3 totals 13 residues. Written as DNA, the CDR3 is TGTGCCTGGAGTGTCTCCAGCTACAATGAGCAGCTCTTC. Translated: CAWSVSSYNEQLF.

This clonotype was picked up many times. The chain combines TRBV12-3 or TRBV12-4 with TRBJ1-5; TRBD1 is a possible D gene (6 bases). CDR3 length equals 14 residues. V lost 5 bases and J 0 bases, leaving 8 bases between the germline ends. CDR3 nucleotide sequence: TGTGCCAGCAGTAACAGGGCTAGCAATCAGCCCCAGCATTTT. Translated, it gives CASSNRASNQPQHF.

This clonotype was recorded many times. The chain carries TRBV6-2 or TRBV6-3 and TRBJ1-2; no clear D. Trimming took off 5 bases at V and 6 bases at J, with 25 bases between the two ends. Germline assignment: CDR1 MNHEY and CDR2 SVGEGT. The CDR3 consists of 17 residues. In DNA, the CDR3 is TGTGCCAGCAGTACTAACCCTCAGGCCCTACTACTCAATGGCTACACCTTC. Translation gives CASSTNPQALLLNGYTF.

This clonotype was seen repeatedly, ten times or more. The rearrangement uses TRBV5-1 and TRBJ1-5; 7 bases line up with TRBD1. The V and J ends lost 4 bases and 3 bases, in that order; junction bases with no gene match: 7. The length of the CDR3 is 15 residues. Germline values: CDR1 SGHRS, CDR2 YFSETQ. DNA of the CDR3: TGCGCCAGCAGCCCGGGGACAGCAAACAATCAGCCCCAGCATTTT. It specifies CASSPGTANNQPQHF.

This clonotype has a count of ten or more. CDR3 region: CSASYNEQFF. The CDR3 nucleotides read TGCAGTGCTAGCTACAATGAGCAGTTCTTC. This chain uses TRBV20-1 with TRBJ2-1, with D uncertain. This CDR3 region has 10 residues. The germline gives CDR1 DFQATT, CDR2 SNEGSKA (reference sequence). The V gene lost 3 bases and the J gene lost 3 bases, with 0 bases spanning the gap.

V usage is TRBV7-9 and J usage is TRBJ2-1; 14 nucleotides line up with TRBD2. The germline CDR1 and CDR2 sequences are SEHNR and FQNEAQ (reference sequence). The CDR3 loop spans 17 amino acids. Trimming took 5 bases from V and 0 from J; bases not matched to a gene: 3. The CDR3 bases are TGTGCCAGCAGCCCCGGGACTAGCGGGGGCTCCTACAATGAGCAGTTCTTC. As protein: CASSPGTSGGSYNEQFF.

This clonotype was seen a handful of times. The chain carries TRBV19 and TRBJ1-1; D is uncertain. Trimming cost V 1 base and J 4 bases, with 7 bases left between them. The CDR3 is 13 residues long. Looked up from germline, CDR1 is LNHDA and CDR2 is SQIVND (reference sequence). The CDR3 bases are TGTGCCAGTAGTATAGCGTCTGCCACTGAAGCTTTCTTT. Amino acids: CASSIASATEAFF.

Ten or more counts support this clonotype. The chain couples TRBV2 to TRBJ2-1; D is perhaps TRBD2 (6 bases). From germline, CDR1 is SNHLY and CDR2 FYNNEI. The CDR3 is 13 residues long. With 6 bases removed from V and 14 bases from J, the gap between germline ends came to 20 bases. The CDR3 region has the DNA TGTGCCAGCAGGCGGCGGGACCGAGATTTGGAGTTCTTC. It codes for CASRRRDRDLEFF.

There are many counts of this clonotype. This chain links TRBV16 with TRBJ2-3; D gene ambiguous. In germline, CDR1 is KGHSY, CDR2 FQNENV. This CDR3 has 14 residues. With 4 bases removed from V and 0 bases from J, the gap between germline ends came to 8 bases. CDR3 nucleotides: TGTGCCAGCAGCCCGGACCTTAGCACAGATACGCAGTATTTT. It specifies CASSPDLSTDTQYF.

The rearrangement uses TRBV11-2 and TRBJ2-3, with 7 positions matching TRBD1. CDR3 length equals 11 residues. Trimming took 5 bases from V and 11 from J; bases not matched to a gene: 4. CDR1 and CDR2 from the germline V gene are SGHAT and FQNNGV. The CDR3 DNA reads TGTGCCAGCAGCCGGGACAGTAGGCAGTATTTT. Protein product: CASSRDSRQYF.

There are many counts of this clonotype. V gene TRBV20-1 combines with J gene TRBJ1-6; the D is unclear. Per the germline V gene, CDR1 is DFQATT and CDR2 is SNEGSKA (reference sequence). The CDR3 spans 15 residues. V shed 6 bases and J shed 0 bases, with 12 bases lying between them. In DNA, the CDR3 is TGCAGTGCCTTGGACGGGAGCTCCTATAATTCACCCCTCCACTTT. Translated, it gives CSALDGSSYNSPLHF.

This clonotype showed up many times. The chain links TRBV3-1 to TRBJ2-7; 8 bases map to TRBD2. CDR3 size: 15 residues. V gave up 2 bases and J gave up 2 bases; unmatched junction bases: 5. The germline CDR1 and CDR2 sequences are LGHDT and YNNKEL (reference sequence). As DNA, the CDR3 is TGTGCCAGCAGCCAAAGCGGGAGTGTGCCCTACGAGCAGTACTTC. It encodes CASSQSGSVPYEQYF.

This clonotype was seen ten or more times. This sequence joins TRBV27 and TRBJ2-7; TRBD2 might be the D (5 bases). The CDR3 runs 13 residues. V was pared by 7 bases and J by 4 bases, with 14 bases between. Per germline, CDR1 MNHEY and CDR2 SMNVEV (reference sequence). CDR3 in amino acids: CASNPGNQYEQYF. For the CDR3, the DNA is TGTGCCAGCAACCCGGGAAATCAATACGAGCAGTACTTC.